A selection of T cell receptor beta chains follows, all from one sample in a study of monozygotic twins with inflammatory bowel disease. For each CDR3 protein, TCRdb gives one entry from its re-call of the 5' RACE reads, without DNA. This listing includes approximately 160,000 distinct CDR3 sequences. Sequencing used blood. These receptors all come from a human donor with ulcerative colitis or Crohn's disease, or a healthy co-twin of an affected twin (not recorded which). Both conserved end residues are part of each CDR3. The order of the fields is J gene, V gene, CDR3 protein.

>TRBJ1-1|TRBV25-1
CASSPQGRGTEAFF
>TRBJ2-1|TRBV24-1
CATSDSSGSDEQFF
>TRBJ2-7|TRBV28
CASSFPLTYEQYF
>TRBJ1-4|TRBV12-3/TRBV12-4
CASSRRGTNEKLFF
>TRBJ2-2|TRBV11-2
CASSFNVAGATGELFF
>TRBJ2-2|TRBV9
CASSVEGKTGTSGSGDTGELFF
>TRBJ2-1|TRBV28
CASSHNSGISSYNEQFF
>TRBJ2-1|TRBV20-1
CSARATQTSGRLSSYNEQFF
>TRBJ2-7|TRBV13
CASSLGLGGQGSYEQYF
>TRBJ2-1|TRBV7-2
CASSLLAGINEQFF
>TRBJ2-1|TRBV25-1
CASSDYGGGSYNEQFF
>TRBJ2-2|TRBV7-8
CASSSFLTGELFF
>TRBJ2-2|TRBV7-8
CASSFGQYAGELFF
>TRBJ2-5|TRBV20-1
CSAERPFLETQYF
>TRBJ1-2|TRBV5-4
CASRPPGFSNYGYTF
>TRBJ2-1|TRBV2
CASRLLASGEQFF
>TRBJ2-1|TRBV5-1
CASSWRTGYNEQFF
>TRBJ2-7|TRBV5-1
CASSSRAGDWYEQYF
>TRBJ2-5|TRBV20-1
CSARAGTSGRQTQYF
>TRBJ1-1|TRBV6-5
CASSYVQGLNTEAFF
>TRBJ2-2|TRBV30
CARDRVNTGELFF
>TRBJ2-1|TRBV7-2
CASSSGTSGVLGEQFF
>TRBJ2-5|TRBV20-1
CSARDDGFQETQYF
>TRBJ1-1|TRBV7-8
CASRTGTMNTEAFF
>TRBJ1-1|TRBV18
CATMGPSNTEAFF
>TRBJ2-5|TRBV7-2
CASSFPGRQETQYF
>TRBJ2-7|TRBV29-1
CSVELKQGRYEQYF
>TRBJ1-2|TRBV4-1
CASSQPLRQLNYGYTF
>TRBJ1-5|TRBV19
CASRLGLNQPQHF
>TRBJ2-7|TRBV5-6
CASSFEDTTYGQYF
>TRBJ2-7|TRBV5-6
CASSAGTSGELVYEQYF
>TRBJ2-2|TRBV20-1
CSARGRTNTGELFF
>TRBJ1-5|TRBV30
CAWSLPWGTGGNQPQHF
>TRBJ2-1|TRBV9
CASSGDPRGVWNEQFF
>TRBJ2-1|TRBV6-5
CASSYIEGRYNEQFF
>TRBJ2-2|TRBV7-3
CASSRAPGIGELFF
>TRBJ2-7|TRBV7-2
CASSLGREYEQYF
>TRBJ2-1|TRBV11-2
CASSLLNRENNEQFF
>TRBJ2-2|TRBV10-3
CAISWDSANTGELFF
>TRBJ2-2|TRBV12-3/TRBV12-4
CASSLFTSGTGELFF
>TRBJ1-4|TRBV12-3/TRBV12-4
CASSFLQGRGALFF
>TRBJ2-7|TRBV5-1
CASSFNLAGSYEQYF
>TRBJ2-1|TRBV12-3/TRBV12-4
CASRLQLDFYGNEQFF
>TRBJ2-1|TRBV4-2
CASSQVFRENNEQFF
>TRBJ2-1|TRBV20-1
CSATVAGVHNEQFF
>TRBJ2-5|TRBV18
CASSPLQRGGQETQYF
>TRBJ2-2|TRBV28
CASLEGLANTGELFF
>TRBJ2-3|TRBV10-3
CAISLAGGPSDTQYF
>TRBJ1-2|TRBV27
CASSIGDRGYGYTF
>TRBJ2-1|TRBV7-2
CASSFGRGNEQFF
>TRBJ2-1|TRBV24-1
CATSTRGQNRKSYNEQFF
>TRBJ2-2|TRBV5-1
CASSLAGEATGELFF
>TRBJ2-2|TRBV5-1
CATTGTPTRMDTGELFF
>TRBJ2-5|TRBV18
CASSPGLRSETQYF
>TRBJ1-3|TRBV14
CASSQALRTGNTIYF
>TRBJ1-1|TRBV11-2
CASSPLRAGEVAFF
>TRBJ2-7|TRBV5-4
CASSLGLDRAQGEQYF